This TCR beta chain was identified in a study of blood T cell repertoires in COVID-19. Some clones are missing from TCRdb's copy, which holds only in-frame ones; the method was immunoSEQ multiplex PCR. The sample contains more than 150,000 clones, over 70% of which appear only once. This TCR was sampled from a man between 50 and 59 years old who had recovered from COVID-19. The sequencing input was PBMCs or T cells enriched from blood (not recorded which).

The CDR3 here is CASSTKTSGSNEQYF. Written as DNA, the CDR3 is TGTGCCAGCAGCACAAAGACTAGCGGGAGCAACGAGCAGTACTTC. This sequence joins TRBV7-9 and TRBJ2-7, with 12 nucleotides matching TRBD2. The germline V gene has CDR1 SEHNR and CDR2 FQNEAQ (reference sequence). The CDR3 consists of 15 residues. Trimming at V came to 5 bases and at J to 5 bases, leaving 7 bases not matched to a gene.